The 24 T cell receptor beta chains given below trace back to one sample, sequenced in a study of TIL therapy for anti-PD-1-resistant metastatic lung cancer. Time point described: pre-treatment sample, taken before nivolumab and TIL therapy. The immunoSEQ assay was v3. Produced via immunoSEQ multiplex PCR; TCRdb's table is partial and in-frame only. This sample has around 50,000 clones, with around four fifths found just once. Sequenced material: blood, taken at baseline. The receptors originated from a person aged 30 to 80 with non-small cell lung cancer.

This clone was seen once. The chain uses TRBV6-5 and TRBJ2-1; D is ambiguous. Per germline, CDR1 MNHEY and CDR2 SVGAGI. Trimming removed 6 bases at V and 5 bases at J, with 2 bases between. The CDR3 runs to 10 residues. CDR3 region: CASSHNEQFF. The CDR3 coding sequence is TGTGCCAGCAGCCACAATGAGCAGTTCTTC.

This clone was counted only a few times. V gene TRBV5-6 combines with J gene TRBJ1-5, with 8 bases aligning to TRBD1. CDR1 is SGHDT and CDR2 is YYEEEE in the germline V gene. CDR3 length equals 18 residues. With V trimmed by 1 base and J by 0 bases, 9 bases remained unmatched. CDR3 in amino acids: CASSLLGQGTYSNQPQHF. The CDR3 coding sequence is TGTGCCAGCAGCTTGTTAGGACAGGGTACCTATAGCAATCAGCCCCAGCATTTT.

The V call is TRBV10-3, the J call TRBJ1-2; possibly TRBD1 for D (5 bases). In germline, CDR1 is ENHRY, CDR2 SYGVKD. The CDR3 extends over 14 amino acids. Trimming took off 10 bases at V and 7 bases at J, with 22 bases between the two ends. This CDR3 is CATTSGSQTLGYTF. The CDR3 coding sequence is TGTGCCACAACCTCAGGGTCGCAGACTCTTGGCTACACCTTC.

This clone came up a few times. The chain links TRBV27 to TRBJ2-2; D unresolved. Germline V CDR1 and CDR2: MNHEY, SMNVEV (reference sequence). The CDR3 is made up of 17 amino acids. Trimming removed 2 bases at V and 0 bases at J, with 13 bases between. CDR3 nucleotide sequence: TGTGCCAGCAGTTTAAGTCCTTTCCGAACGAACACCGGGGAGCTGTTTTTT. It codes for CASSLSPFRTNTGELFF.

This sequence joins TRBV25-1 and TRBJ1-2, with a weak D call TRBD1 (5 bases). The germline V and J ends were trimmed by 1 base and 7 bases, with 10 bases remaining between them. The germline CDR1 and CDR2 sequences are MGHDK and SYGVNS. This CDR3 has 13 residues. In DNA, the CDR3 is TGTGCCAGCAGTGAATTCAGGGTCACTGGCTACACCTTC. The encoded protein is CASSEFRVTGYTF.

The rearrangement joins TRBV7-3 to TRBJ1-3; D is unresolved. V was trimmed by 5 bases and J by 0 bases, leaving 8 bases between them. CDR1 and CDR2 (germline): SGHTA, FQGTGA. The CDR3 spans 14 residues. This CDR3 reads CASSPASSGNTIYF. CDR3 DNA sequence: TGTGCCAGCAGCCCAGCCTCCTCTGGAAACACCATATATTTT.

As DNA, the CDR3 is TGTGCCAGCAGCCGAGGACCGGGACAGAGAAGCTACGAGCAGTACTTC. This gives the protein CASSRGPGQRSYEQYF. The J gene is TRBJ2-7, the V gene TRBV4-2; 7 positions match TRBD1. Looked up from germline, CDR1 is LGHNA and CDR2 is YNFKEQ. The CDR3 spans 16 residues. Trimming removed 4 bases from V and 3 bases from J; junction bases left unmatched: 12.

In its sample, this clone was seen a few times. The chain recombines TRBV5-6 with TRBJ2-2; 7 bases fit TRBD1. CDR1 and CDR2 (germline): SGHDT, YYEEEE. The CDR3 is 14 amino acids. Trimming cost V 4 bases and J 7 bases; bases outside gene matches: 7. The CDR3 loop is CASSRDAGGGELFF. DNA for the CDR3: TGTGCCAGCAGCCGGGACGCAGGGGGCGGGGAGCTGTTTTTT.

This clone appeared once. The J gene is TRBJ2-1, the V gene TRBV6-5, with TRBD2 matching 13 bases. Germline V gives CDR1 MNHEY, CDR2 SVGAGI. CDR3 length: 15 amino acids. The J segment lost 8 bases and the V segment lost 7 bases, leaving 8 bases of the junction unmatched. This chain's CDR3 is CASTRGLAGVDEQFF. CDR3 in DNA: TGTGCCAGCACCCGAGGACTAGCGGGAGTCGATGAGCAGTTCTTC.

The chain is built from TRBV4-3 and TRBJ1-2, with a possible D match to TRBD1 (6 bases). The germline V and J ends were trimmed by 4 bases and 7 bases, with 22 bases remaining between them. CDR1 and CDR2 (germline): LGHNA, YSLEER. This CDR3 spans 16 amino acids. The CDR3 sequence is CASSRNSRGELRGYTF. CDR3 sequence (DNA): TGCGCCAGCAGCCGCAACAGTAGGGGGGAATTGCGTGGCTACACCTTC.

The CDR3 DNA sequence: TGTGCCAGCAGCTTCGACAGGCGACAGCCCCAGCATTTT. This sequence encodes CASSFDRRQPQHF. V and J are TRBV7-9 and TRBJ1-5, with D tentatively TRBD1 (6 bases). The V end was cut by 3 bases, the J end by 7 bases, with 10 bases between. Germline loops: CDR1 SEHNR, CDR2 FQNEAQ (reference sequence). CDR3 length: 13 residues.

This chain connects TRBV7-9 to TRBJ2-5, with a weak D call TRBD2 (5 bases). This CDR3 has 11 residues. V was trimmed by 4 bases and J by 5 bases, leaving 5 bases between them. CDR1 and CDR2 from the germline V gene are SEHNR and FQNEAQ (reference sequence). Here the CDR3 reads CASSSGETQYF. The CDR3 coding sequence is TGTGCCAGCAGCTCGGGGGAGACCCAGTACTTC.

The chain joins TRBV4-3 to TRBJ2-3; possible D gene TRBD1, 6 bases. The CDR3 runs to 15 residues. CDR1 LGHNA and CDR2 YSLEER come from the germline V gene. Trimming stripped 1 base from V and 2 bases from J, with 10 bases between. DNA of the CDR3: TGCGCCAGCAGCCAAGGGGACACCGCCACAGATACGCAGTATTTT. Its protein product is CASSQGDTATDTQYF.

V gene TRBV7-2 combines with J gene TRBJ1-6; D is unclear. The V end was cut by 4 bases, the J end by 7 bases, with 8 bases between. The CDR3 has 13 amino acids. CDR1 SGHTA and CDR2 FQGNSA come from the germline V gene. CDR3 bases: TGTGCCAGCAGCTCCAACACGAATTCACCCCTCCACTTT. This gives the protein CASSSNTNSPLHF.

V and J are TRBV4-3 and TRBJ2-3, with a tentative D call TRBD2 (5 bases). This CDR3 region has 15 residues. From germline, CDR1 is LGHNA and CDR2 YSLEER. Between the trimmed V and J ends, which lost 0 bases and 4 bases, there was a span of 11 bases. Here the CDR3 DNA reads TGCGCCAGCAGCCAAGATACGGGATTAGCAGATACGCAGTATTTT. It is translated as CASSQDTGLADTQYF.

The CDR3 sequence: CASSQQGNEQYF. CDR3 coding DNA: TGCGCCAGCAGCCAACAGGGGAACGAGCAGTACTTC. The chain joins TRBV5-1 to TRBJ2-7, with 7 bases that match TRBD1. V lost 4 bases to trimming and J lost 5 bases; unmatched junction nucleotides: 3. The CDR3 has 12 residues. Germline CDR1 is SGHRS and CDR2 is YFSETQ.

The chain joins TRBV4-1 to TRBJ2-1; D is undetermined. Germline V gene lookup returns CDR1 MGHRA and CDR2 YSYEKL. The CDR3 is made up of 14 amino acids. With 4 bases removed from V and 8 bases from J, the gap between germline ends came to 15 bases. This chain's CDR3 is CASSPTRFVYEQFF. The CDR3, as DNA: TGCGCCAGCAGCCCGACCCGTTTCGTCTATGAGCAGTTCTTC.

The CDR3 here is CASTSTSGDYEQYF. The CDR3 region has the DNA TGTGCCAGCACCTCGACTAGCGGGGACTACGAGCAGTACTTC. The rearrangement uses TRBV21-1 and TRBJ2-7; the D call TRBD2 from the table was never checked on the DNA. TRBV21-1 is a pseudogene. The CDR3 runs 14 residues.

V and J are TRBV28 and TRBJ1-3; 7 bases map to TRBD1. After removal of 8 bases from V and 0 bases from J, the junction contained 7 bases not matched to a gene. The CDR3 totals 15 residues. From germline, CDR1 is MDHEN and CDR2 SYDVKM. Here the CDR3 reads CASGGQDNSGNTIYF. In nucleotides, the CDR3 is TGTGCCAGCGGCGGACAGGACAACTCTGGAAACACCATATATTTT.

The chain combines TRBV6-5 with TRBJ2-3; 8 bases are shared with TRBD1. V dropped 6 bases and J dropped 6; count of bases not matched to a gene: 5. Germline CDR1 reads MNHEY; CDR2 reads SVGAGI. This CDR3 comprises 13 residues. The CDR3 sequence: CASRDRVKDTQYF. Here the CDR3 DNA reads TGTGCCAGCAGGGACAGGGTCAAGGATACGCAGTATTTT.

The CDR3 loop is CASSSGPAITGELFF. The CDR3 DNA reads TGTGCCAGCAGCTCCGGACCAGCAATAACCGGGGAGCTGTTTTTT. The chain has TRBV11-2 and TRBJ2-2; the D is unclear. The CDR3 is made up of 15 amino acids. V shed 4 bases and J shed 5 bases, with 14 bases lying between them. Per the germline V gene, CDR1 is SGHAT and CDR2 is FQNNGV.

In regard to this clone: Other DNA sequences in the sample encode the same CDR3. The chain recombines TRBV27 with TRBJ2-7, with D perhaps matching TRBD1 or TRBD2 (5 bases each). V gave up 2 bases and J gave up 4 bases, with 9 bases separating them. This CDR3 is built from 13 residues. CDR1 is MNHEY and CDR2 is SMNVEV in the germline V gene (reference sequence). The CDR3, as DNA: TGTGCCAGCAGTTTAGGGGGACCATACGAGCAGTACTTC. It translates to CASSLGGPYEQYF.

The chain carries TRBV27 and TRBJ1-4; D remains ambiguous. Trimming pared 2 bases from V and 8 bases from J, leaving 12 bases between. The germline V gene has CDR1 MNHEY and CDR2 SMNVEV (reference sequence). The CDR3 contains 14 residues. CDR3 amino acids: CASSLEGSFEKLFF. The CDR3 DNA reads TGTGCCAGCAGTTTAGAAGGGTCTTTCGAAAAACTGTTTTTT. Supplemented by reference TRBV27 and TRBJ1-4, the full variable domain reads EAQVTQNPRYLITVTGKKLTVTCSQNMNHEYMSWYRQDPGLGLRQIYYSMNVEVTDKGDVPEGYKVSRKEKRNFPLILESPSPNQTSLYFCASSLEGSFEKLFFGSGTQLSVL.

This clone has more than one count but fewer than ten. V and J are TRBV5-1 and TRBJ2-1; tentative D call: TRBD2 (5 bases). This CDR3 has 16 residues. Trimming took 4 bases from V and 0 from J, leaving 14 bases between them. From germline, CDR1 is SGHRS and CDR2 YFSETQ. The CDR3 coding sequence is TGCGCCAGCAGCAGATCTCTAGCAACCTCCTACAATGAGCAGTTCTTC. Its translation: CASSRSLATSYNEQFF.